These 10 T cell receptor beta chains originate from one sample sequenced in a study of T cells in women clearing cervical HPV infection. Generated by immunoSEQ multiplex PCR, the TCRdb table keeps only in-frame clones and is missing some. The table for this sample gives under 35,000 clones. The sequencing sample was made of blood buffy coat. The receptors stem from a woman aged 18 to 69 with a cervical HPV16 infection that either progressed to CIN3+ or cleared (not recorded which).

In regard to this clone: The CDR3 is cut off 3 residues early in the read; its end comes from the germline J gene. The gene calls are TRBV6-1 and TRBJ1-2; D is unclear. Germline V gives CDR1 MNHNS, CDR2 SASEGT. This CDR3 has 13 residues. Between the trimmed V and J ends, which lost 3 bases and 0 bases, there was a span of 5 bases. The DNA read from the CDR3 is TGTGCCAGCAGTGATTTAACTAACTATGGC. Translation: CASSDLTNYG. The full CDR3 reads CASSDLTNYGYTF.

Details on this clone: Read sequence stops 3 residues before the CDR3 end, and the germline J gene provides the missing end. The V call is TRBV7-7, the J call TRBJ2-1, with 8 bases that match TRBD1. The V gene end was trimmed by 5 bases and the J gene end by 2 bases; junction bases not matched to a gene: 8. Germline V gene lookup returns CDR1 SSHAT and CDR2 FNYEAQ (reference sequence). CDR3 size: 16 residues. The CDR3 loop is CASSQLTQGAYNEQFF. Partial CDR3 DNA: TGTGCCAGCAGCCAACTTACACAGGGGGCCTACAATGAG.

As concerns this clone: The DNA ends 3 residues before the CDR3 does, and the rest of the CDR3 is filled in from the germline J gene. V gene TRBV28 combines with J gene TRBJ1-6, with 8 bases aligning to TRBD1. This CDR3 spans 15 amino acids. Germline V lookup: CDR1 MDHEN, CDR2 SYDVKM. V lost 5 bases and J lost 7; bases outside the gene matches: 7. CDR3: CASSPPGQENSPLHF. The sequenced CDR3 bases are TGTGCCAGCAGTCCTCCGGGACAGGAGAATTCACCC.

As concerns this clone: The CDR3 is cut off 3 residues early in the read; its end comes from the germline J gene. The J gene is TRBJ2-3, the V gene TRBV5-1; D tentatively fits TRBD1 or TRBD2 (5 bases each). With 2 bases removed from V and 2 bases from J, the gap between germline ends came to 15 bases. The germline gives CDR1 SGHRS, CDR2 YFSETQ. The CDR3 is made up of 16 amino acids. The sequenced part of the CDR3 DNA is TGCGCCAGCAGCTTCTACGGTGAGGGGCCCACAGATACG. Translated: CASSFYGEGPTDT. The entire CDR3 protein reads CASSFYGEGPTDTQYF.

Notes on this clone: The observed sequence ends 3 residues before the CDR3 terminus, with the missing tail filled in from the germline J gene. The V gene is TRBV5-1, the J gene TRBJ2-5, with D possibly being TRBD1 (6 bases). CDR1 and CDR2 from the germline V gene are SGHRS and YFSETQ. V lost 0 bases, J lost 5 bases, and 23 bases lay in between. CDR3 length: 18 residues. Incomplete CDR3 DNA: TGCGCCAGCAGCTTGGTCGGCAGGGCCTCCCCCCAGGGGGAGACC. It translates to CASSLVGRASPQGET. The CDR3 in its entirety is CASSLVGRASPQGETQYF.

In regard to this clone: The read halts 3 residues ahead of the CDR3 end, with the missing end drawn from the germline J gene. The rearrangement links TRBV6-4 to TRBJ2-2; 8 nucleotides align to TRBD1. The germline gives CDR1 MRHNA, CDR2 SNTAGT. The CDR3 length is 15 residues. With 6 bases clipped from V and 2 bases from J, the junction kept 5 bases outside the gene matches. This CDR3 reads CASSPDRDNTGELFF. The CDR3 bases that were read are TGTGCCAGCAGCCCGGACAGGGATAACACCGGGGAG.

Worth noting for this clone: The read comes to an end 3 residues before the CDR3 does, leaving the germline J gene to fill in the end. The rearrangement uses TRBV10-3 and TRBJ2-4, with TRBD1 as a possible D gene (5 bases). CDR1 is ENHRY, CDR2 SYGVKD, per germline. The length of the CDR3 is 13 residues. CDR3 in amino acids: CAISDKTGLFQYF. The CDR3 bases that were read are TGTGCCATCAGCGACAAAACAGGTCTCTTT.

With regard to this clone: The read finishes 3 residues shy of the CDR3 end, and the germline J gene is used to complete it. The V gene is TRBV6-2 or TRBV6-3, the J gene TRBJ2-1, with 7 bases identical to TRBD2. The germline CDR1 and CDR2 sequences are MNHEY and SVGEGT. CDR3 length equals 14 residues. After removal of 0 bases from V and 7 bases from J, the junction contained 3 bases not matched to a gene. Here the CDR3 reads CASSYSVAGNEQFF. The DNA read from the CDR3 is TGTGCCAGCAGTTACTCGGTAGCGGGTAATGAG.

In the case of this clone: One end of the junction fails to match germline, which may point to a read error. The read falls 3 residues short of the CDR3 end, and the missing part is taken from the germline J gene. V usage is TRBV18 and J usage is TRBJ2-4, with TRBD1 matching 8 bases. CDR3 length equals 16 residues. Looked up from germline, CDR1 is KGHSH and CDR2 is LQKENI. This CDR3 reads CASSPQGVGAKNIQYF. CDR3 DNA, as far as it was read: TGTGCCAGCTCCCCACAGGGGGTCGGAGCCAAAAACATT.

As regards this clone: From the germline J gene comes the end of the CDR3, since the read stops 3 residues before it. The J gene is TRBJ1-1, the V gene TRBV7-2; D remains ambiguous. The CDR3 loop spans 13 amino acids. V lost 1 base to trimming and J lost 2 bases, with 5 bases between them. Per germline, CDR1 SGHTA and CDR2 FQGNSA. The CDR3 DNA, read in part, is TGTGCCAGCAGCTTAGTTGGCAACACTGAA. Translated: CASSLVGNTE. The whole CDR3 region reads CASSLVGNTEAFF.